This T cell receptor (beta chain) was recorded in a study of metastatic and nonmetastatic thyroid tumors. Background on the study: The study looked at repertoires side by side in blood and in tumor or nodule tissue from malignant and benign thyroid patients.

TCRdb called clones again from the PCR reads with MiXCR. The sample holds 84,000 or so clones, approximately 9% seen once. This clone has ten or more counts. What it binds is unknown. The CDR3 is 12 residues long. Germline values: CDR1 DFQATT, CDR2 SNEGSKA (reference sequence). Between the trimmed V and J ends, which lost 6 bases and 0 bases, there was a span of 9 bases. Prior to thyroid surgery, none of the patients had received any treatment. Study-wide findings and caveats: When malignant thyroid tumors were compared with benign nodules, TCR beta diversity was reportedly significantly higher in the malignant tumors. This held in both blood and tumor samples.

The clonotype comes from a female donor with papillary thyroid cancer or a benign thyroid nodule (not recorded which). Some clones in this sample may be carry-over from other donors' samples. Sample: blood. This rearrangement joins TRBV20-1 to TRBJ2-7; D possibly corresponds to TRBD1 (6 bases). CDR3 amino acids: CSAGQSSYEQYF. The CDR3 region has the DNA TGCAGTGCAGGACAGAGCTCCTACGAGCAGTACTTC.